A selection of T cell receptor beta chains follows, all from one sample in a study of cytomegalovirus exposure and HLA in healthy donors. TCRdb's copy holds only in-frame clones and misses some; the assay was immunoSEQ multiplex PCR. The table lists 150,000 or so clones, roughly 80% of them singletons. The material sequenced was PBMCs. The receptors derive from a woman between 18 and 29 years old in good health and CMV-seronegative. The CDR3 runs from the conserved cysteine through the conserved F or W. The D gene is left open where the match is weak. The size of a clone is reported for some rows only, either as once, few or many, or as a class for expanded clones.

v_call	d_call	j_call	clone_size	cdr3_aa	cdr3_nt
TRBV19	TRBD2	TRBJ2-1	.	CASSIGGGRGRWGNEQFF	TGTGCCAGTAGTATAGGCGGCGGGAGGGGGCGATGGGGCAATGAGCAGTTCTTC
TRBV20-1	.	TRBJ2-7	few	CSARGSYEQYF	TGCAGTGCTAGAGGGAGCTACGAGCAGTACTTC
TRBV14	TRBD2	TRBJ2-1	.	CASSQDSIAGGRYNEQFF	TGTGCCAGCAGCCAAGACTCGATAGCGGGAGGGCGCTACAATGAGCAGTTCTTC
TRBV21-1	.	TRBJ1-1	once	CASSWGGTEAFF	TGTGCCAGCAGCTGGGGGGGAACTGAAGCTTTCTTT
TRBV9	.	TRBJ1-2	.	CASSARWRDSIGYTF	TGTGCCAGCAGCGCCCGGTGGAGGGATAGTATCGGTTACACCTTC
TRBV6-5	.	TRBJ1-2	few	CASKLGQLYGYTF	TGTGCCAGCAAACTAGGACAGCTGTATGGCTACACCTTC
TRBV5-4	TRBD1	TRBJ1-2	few	CASSRGQDGYTF	TGTGCCAGCAGCAGAGGACAGGATGGCTACACCTTC
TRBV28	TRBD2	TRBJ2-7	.	CASSLSRREGTYEQYF	TGTGCCAGCAGTTTATCCCGTAGGGAGGGGACCTACGAGCAGTACTTC
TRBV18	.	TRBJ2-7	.	CASSPMEGEQYF	TGTGCCAGCTCACCGATGGAGGGGGAGCAGTACTTC
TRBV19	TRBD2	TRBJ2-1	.	CASSIAGGPLEQFF	TGTGCCAGTAGTATAGCGGGAGGGCCGCTTGAGCAGTTCTTC
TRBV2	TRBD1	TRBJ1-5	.	CASSENRGSNQPQHF	TGTGCCAGCAGTGAGAACAGGGGAAGCAATCAGCCCCAGCATTTT
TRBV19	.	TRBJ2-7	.	CASSTSDYYEQYF	TGTGCCAGTAGTACCAGTGATTACTACGAGCAGTACTTC
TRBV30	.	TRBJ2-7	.	CAWSRTHTYEQYF	TGTGCCTGGAGTAGGACTCACACCTACGAGCAGTACTTC
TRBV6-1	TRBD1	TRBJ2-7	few	CASSPRQGPYEQYF	TGTGCCAGCAGCCCTAGACAGGGGCCCTACGAGCAGTACTTC
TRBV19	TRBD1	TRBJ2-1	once	CASSRPGQGWNEQFF	TGTGCCAGTAGTAGGCCGGGACAGGGTTGGAATGAGCAGTTCTTC
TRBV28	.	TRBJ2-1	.	CASSSTGTGPYNEQFF	TGTGCCAGCAGTTCCACCGGGACTGGACCCTACAATGAGCAGTTCTTC
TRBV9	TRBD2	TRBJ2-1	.	CASSVVGGFSYNEQFF	TGTGCCAGCAGCGTAGTGGGGGGGTTCTCCTACAATGAGCAGTTCTTC
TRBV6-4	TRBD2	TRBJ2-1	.	CASSSSSGLAGEQFF	TGTGCCAGCAGTTCGTCGTCCGGACTAGCCGGTGAGCAGTTCTTC
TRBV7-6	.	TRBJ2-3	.	CASSLPPTDTQYF	TGTGCCAGCAGTCTACCCCCGACAGATACGCAGTATTTT
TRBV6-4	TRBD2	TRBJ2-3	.	CASSVGLAGNTDTQYF	TGTGCCAGCAGTGTTGGACTAGCGGGAAACACAGATACGCAGTATTTT
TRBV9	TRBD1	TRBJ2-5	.	CASSRTGGLETQYF	TGTGCCAGCAGCAGAACAGGGGGTTTGGAGACCCAGTACTTC
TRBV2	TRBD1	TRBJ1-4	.	CATGQVLANEKLFF	TGTGCCACCGGACAGGTTCTAGCGAATGAAAAACTGTTTTTT
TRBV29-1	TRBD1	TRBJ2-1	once	CSAGLDRALYNEQFF	TGCAGCGCCGGATTGGACAGGGCGCTATACAATGAGCAGTTCTTC
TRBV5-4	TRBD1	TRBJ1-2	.	CASSSDRLYGYTF	TGTGCCAGCAGCTCGGACAGGCTCTATGGCTACACCTTC
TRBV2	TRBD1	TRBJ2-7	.	CASSAWQGAGEQYF	TGTGCCAGCAGTGCTTGGCAGGGGGCGGGTGAGCAGTACTTC
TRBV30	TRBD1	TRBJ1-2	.	CACIQGARDYGYTF	TGTGCCTGTATACAGGGGGCGCGGGACTATGGCTACACCTTC
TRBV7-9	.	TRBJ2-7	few	CASSLAGLYEQYF	TGTGCCAGCAGCTTAGCGGGACTCTACGAGCAGTACTTC
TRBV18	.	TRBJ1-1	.	CASSKRGEAEAFF	TGTGCCAGCTCCAAGCGGGGGGAGGCTGAAGCTTTCTTT
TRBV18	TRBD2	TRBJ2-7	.	CASSPPGTSAYEQYF	TGTGCCAGCTCACCCCCGGGGACTAGCGCCTACGAGCAGTACTTC
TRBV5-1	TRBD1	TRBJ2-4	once	CASSFSGGTKNIQYF	TGCGCCAGCAGCTTCTCAGGGGGCACCAAAAACATTCAGTACTTC
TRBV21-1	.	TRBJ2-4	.	CASSLSRDRGRLAKNIQYF	TGTGCCAGCAGCTTGTCCCGGGACAGGGGTCGACTAGCCAAAAACATTCAGTACTTC
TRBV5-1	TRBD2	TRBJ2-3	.	CASSGTSRDTQYF	TGCGCCAGCAGCGGGACTAGCAGAGATACGCAGTATTTT
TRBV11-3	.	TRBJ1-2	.	CASSSPPEEGYTF	TGTGCCAGCAGCTCCCCCCCGGAGGAGGGCTACACCTTC
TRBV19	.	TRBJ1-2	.	CASSMPEGGGYGYTF	TGTGCCAGTAGTATGCCCGAGGGCGGAGGCTATGGCTACACCTTC
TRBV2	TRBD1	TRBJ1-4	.	CASSSGTGQGEKLFF	TGTGCCAGCAGTTCCGGGACAGGGCAGGGTGAAAAACTGTTTTTT
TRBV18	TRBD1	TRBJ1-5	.	CASSTDRGHVQPQHF	TGTGCCAGCTCCACTGACAGGGGGCATGTGCAGCCCCAGCATTTT
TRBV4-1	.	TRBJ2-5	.	CASSQTLSPKETQYF	TGCGCCAGCAGCCAAACCTTGAGCCCCAAAGAGACCCAGTACTTC
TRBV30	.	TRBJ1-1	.	CAWSVHDLNTEAFF	TGTGCCTGGAGTGTACACGACTTAAACACTGAAGCTTTCTTT
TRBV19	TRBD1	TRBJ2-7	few	CASSPLGGDKGIYEQYF	TGTGCCAGTAGTCCCTTAGGGGGCGACAAGGGGATCTACGAGCAGTACTTC
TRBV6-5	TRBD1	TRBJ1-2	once	CASRTGAADYGYTF	TGTGCCAGCAGGACAGGGGCTGCTGACTATGGCTACACCTTC
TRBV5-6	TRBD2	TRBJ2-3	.	CASSLAVPGLAGGEDTQYF	TGTGCCAGCAGCTTGGCTGTTCCGGGACTAGCGGGAGGGGAAGATACGCAGTATTTT
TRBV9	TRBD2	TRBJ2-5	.	CASSISGLAGVGETQYF	TGTGCCAGCAGCATATCTGGACTAGCGGGAGTAGGAGAGACCCAGTACTTC